The present TCR beta chain was sequenced within a study of T cell repertoires in cytomegalovirus infection. General study findings and limits: HLA-C-restricted, CMV-specific TCR beta clonotypes were dominant ex vivo. Summed public TCR beta family frequency identified CMV carriers bearing the relevant HLA.

This clonotype has just a few counts. Its antigen is unknown. TCRdb processed the reads anew with MiXCR; each CDR3 protein has one entry. The sample has approximately 550,000 distinct CDR3 sequences, 15% to 20% seen once; the top ten hold under 30%. This TCR derives from a human donor in good health (CMV status not recorded). Some clones in this sample may be carry-over from other donors' samples. Sequenced sample: CD8+ T cells from PBMCs.

CDR3 sequence: CASSPGTTLNGYTF. The DNA of the CDR3 is TGTGCCAGCTCTCCCGGGACAACCTTAAATGGCTACACCTTC. V is TRBV27 and J is TRBJ1-2; tentative D call: TRBD1 (6 bases). The CDR3 contains 14 residues. The germline gives CDR1 MNHEY, CDR2 SMNVEV (reference sequence). Trimming removed 8 bases at V and 6 bases at J, with 19 bases between.